This T cell receptor (beta chain) was found in a study of blood T cell repertoires in COVID-19. Across the study: The analysed material was cDNA or gDNA that came from T cells, B-cell-depleted T cells, or PBMCs.

Categorization into cohorts depended on clinical history that participants reported. Generated by immunoSEQ multiplex PCR, the TCRdb table keeps only in-frame clones and is missing some. The data hold about 410,000 clones, with roughly 86% observed a single time. The junction had 13 bases not matched to a gene; V was cut back by 0 bases and J by 11 bases. CDR3 size: 16 residues. Per the germline V gene, CDR1 is LGHNA and CDR2 is YNFKEQ. This clonotype originated in a woman aged 25-40 years who had recovered from COVID-19. This chain uses TRBV4-2 with TRBJ1-1, with TRBD1 matching 9 bases. Sample: PBMCs or T cells enriched from blood (not recorded which). The CDR3 sequence: CASSQDVVRDRDGAFF. The CDR3, as DNA: TGTGCCAGCAGCCAAGATGTCGTTCGGGACAGGGATGGGGCTTTCTTT.